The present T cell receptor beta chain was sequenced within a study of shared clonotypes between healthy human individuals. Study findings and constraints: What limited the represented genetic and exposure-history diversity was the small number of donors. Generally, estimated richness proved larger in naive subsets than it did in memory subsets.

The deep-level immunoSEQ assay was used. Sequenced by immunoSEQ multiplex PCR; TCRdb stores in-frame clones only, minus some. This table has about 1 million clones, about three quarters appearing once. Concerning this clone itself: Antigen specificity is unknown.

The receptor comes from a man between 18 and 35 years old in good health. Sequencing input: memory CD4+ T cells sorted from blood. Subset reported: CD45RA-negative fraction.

The CDR3 DNA reads TGTGCCAGCAGTTTAAGAGGGCTAGCGGGAGGGCCAATACTCACAGATACGCAGTATTTT. It codes for CASSLRGLAGGPILTDTQYF. This chain joins TRBV27 and TRBJ2-3; 12 positions match TRBD2. Trimming removed 2 bases from V and 2 bases from J; junction bases left unmatched: 14. CDR1 and CDR2 (germline): MNHEY, SMNVEV (reference sequence). The CDR3 consists of 20 residues.